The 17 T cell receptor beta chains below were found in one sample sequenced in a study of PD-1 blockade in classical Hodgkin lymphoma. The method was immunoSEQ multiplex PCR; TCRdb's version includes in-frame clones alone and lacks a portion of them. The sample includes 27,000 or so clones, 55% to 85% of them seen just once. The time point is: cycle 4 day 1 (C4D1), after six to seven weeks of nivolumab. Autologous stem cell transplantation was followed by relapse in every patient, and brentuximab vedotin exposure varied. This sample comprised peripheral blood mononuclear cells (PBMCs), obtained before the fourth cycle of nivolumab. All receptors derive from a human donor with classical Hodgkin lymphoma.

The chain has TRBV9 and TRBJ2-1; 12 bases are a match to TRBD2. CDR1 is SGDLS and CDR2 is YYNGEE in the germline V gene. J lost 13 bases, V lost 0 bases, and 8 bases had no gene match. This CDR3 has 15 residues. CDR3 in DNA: TGTGCCAGCAGCGTAGTTGCTAGCGGGGGGGACCAACAGTTCTTC. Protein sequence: CASSVVASGGDQQFF.

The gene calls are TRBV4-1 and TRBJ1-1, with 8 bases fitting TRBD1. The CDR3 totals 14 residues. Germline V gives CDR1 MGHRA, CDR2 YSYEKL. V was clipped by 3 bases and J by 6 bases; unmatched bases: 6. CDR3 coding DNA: TGCGCCAGCAGCCAGGCCGACAGGGGCGCTGAAGCTTTCTTT. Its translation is CASSQADRGAEAFF.

This chain's CDR3 is CASSLVTGANVLTF. In DNA, the CDR3 is TGTGCCAGCAGTCTGGTTACTGGGGCCAACGTCCTGACTTTC. This chain connects TRBV6-5 to TRBJ2-6; the D is unclear. The germline CDR1 and CDR2 sequences are MNHEY and SVGAGI. Trimming left V 5 bases short and J 2 bases short, with 7 bases between. The CDR3 spans 14 residues.

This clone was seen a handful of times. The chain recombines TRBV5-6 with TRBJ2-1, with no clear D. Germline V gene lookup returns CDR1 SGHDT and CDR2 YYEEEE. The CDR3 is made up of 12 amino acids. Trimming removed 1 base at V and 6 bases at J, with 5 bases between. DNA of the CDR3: TGTGCCAGCAGCTTGAGGGCCAATGAGCAGTTCTTC. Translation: CASSLRANEQFF.

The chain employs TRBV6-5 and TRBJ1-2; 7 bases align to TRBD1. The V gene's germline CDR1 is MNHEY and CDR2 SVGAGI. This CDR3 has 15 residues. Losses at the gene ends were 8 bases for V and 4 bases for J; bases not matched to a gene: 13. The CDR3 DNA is TGTGCCAGCTCCAGCATCCGGGGACAGCTCTATGGCTACACCTTC. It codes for CASSSIRGQLYGYTF.

CDR3 nucleotides: TGTGCCAGCAGTTTATTCGGATCTCTCGTACGGACCGGCGAGTTCTTC. Protein sequence: CASSLFGSLVRTGEFF. This chain uses TRBV28 with TRBJ2-1; D is unresolved. The germline V gene encodes CDR1 MDHEN and CDR2 SYDVKM. CDR3 length equals 16 residues. The V and J ends lost 1 base and 14 bases respectively, with 24 bases between them. Filled out from reference TRBV28 and TRBJ2-1, the complete variable domain reads DVKVTQSSRYLVKRTGEKVFLECVQDMDHENMFWYRQDPGLGLRLIYFSYDVKMKEKGDIPEGYSVSREKKERFSLILESASTNQTSMYLCASSLFGSLVRTGEFFGPGTRLTVL.

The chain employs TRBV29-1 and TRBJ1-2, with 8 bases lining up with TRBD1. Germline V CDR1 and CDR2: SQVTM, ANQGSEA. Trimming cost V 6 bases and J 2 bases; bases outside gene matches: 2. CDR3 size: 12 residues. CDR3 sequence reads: CSVHRGNYGYTF. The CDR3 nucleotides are TGCAGCGTACACAGGGGGAACTATGGCTACACCTTC.

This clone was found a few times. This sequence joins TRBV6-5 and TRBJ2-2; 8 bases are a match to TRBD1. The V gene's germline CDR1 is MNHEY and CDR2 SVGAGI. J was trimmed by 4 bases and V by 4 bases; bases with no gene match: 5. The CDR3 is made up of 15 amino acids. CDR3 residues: CASSSYRGSTGELFF. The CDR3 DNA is TGTGCCAGCAGTTCCTACAGGGGGAGCACCGGGGAGCTGTTTTTT.

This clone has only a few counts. CDR3 nucleotides: TGTGCCAGCTCACTGACAGGCTTAGACATGAACACTGAAGCTTTCTTT. Protein: CASSLTGLDMNTEAFF. The chain is built from TRBV18 and TRBJ1-1; D may be TRBD1 (6 bases). The V end was cut by 4 bases, the J end by 0 bases, with 15 bases between. Germline loops: CDR1 KGHSH, CDR2 LQKENI. The CDR3 consists of 16 residues.

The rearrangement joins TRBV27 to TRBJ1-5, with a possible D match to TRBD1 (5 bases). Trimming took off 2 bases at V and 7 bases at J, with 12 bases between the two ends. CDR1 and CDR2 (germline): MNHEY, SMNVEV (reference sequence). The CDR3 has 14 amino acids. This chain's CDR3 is CASSLQGSGQPQHF. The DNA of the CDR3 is TGTGCCAGCAGTTTACAGGGATCAGGCCAGCCCCAGCATTTT.

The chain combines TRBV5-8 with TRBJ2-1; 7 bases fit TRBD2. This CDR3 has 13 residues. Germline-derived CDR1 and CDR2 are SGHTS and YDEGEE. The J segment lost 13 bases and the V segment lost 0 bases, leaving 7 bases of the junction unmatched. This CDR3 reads CASSLETAGVQFF. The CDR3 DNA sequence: TGTGCCAGCAGCTTGGAGACCGCGGGGGTTCAGTTCTTC. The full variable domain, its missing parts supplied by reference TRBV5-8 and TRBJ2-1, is EAGVTQSPTHLIKTRGQQATLRCSPISGHTSVYWYQQALGLGLQFLLWYDEGEERNRGNFPPRFSGRQFPNYSSELNVNALELEDSALYLCASSLETAGVQFFGPGTRLTVL.

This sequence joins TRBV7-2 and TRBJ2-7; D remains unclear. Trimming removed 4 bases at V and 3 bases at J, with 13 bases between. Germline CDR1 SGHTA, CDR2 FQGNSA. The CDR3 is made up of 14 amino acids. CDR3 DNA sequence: TGTGCCAGCAGCTACAGTGGTGGGAACTACGAGCAGTACTTC. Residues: CASSYSGGNYEQYF.

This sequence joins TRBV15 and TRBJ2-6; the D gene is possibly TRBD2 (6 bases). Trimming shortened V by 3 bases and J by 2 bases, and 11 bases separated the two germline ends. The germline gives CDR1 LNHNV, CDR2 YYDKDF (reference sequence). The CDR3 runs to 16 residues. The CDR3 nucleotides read TGTGCCACCAGCAGGCCGTCTAGCGCTGGGGCCAACGTCCTGACTTTC. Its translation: CATSRPSSAGANVLTF.

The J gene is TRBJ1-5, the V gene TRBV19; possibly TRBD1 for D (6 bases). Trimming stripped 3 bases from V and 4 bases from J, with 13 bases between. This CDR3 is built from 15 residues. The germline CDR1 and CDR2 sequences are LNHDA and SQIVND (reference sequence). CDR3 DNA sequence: TGTGCCAGTAGTATGGGAGGACAGCAGAATCAGCCCCAGCATTTT. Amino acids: CASSMGGQQNQPQHF.

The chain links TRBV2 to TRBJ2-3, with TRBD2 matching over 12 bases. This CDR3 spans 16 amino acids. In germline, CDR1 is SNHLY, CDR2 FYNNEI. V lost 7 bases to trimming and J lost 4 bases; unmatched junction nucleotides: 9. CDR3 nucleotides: TGTGCCAGCATGATGGCTAGCGGGGGGGCGGCAGATACGCAGTATTTT. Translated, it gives CASMMASGGAADTQYF.

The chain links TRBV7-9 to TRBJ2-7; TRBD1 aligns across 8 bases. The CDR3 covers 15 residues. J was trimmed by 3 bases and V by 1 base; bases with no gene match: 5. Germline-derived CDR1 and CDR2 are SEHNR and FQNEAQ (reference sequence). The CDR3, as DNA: TGTGCCAGCAGCTTAGGGACAGGGACCATCTACGAGCAGTACTTC. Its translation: CASSLGTGTIYEQYF.

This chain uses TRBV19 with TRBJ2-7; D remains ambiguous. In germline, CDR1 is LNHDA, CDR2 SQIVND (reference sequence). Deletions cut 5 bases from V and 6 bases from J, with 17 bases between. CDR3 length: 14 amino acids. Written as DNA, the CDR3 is TGTGCCAGTAGTCCCGGGTCCCTTCTATCCGAGCAGTACTTC. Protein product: CASSPGSLLSEQYF.